These 30 T cell receptor beta chains originate from one sample sequenced in a study of blood T cell repertoires in COVID-19 (dated by TCRdb to about 2020). Library creation used the immunoSEQ multiplex PCR assay. TCRdb retrieved this table from immuneACCESS and kept in-frame rearrangements only. Not all clones are present; in checked studies, unresolved V genes account for under half, and no reason is known for the remainder. The sample table holds fewer than 500,000 clones, of which 87% were seen once. The ten most abundant clones make up approximately 2% of the sample. Material: PBMCs or T cells enriched from blood (not recorded which). The receptor set was obtained from a young woman with acute COVID-19.

The chain combines TRBV4-1 with TRBJ2-1; TRBD2 aligns across 12 bases. With V trimmed by 4 bases and J by 6 bases, 19 bases remained unmatched. The germline gives CDR1 MGHRA, CDR2 YSYEKL. The CDR3 totals 20 residues. Written as DNA, the CDR3 is TGCGCCAGCAGCCCCCGGGACGGGTCAAGGAGGACTAGCGGGACCAATGAGCAGTTCTTC. Encoded protein: CASSPRDGSRRTSGTNEQFF.

This chain joins TRBV7-9 and TRBJ1-1; D perhaps matches TRBD1 (5 bases). The CDR3 covers 13 residues. V was clipped by 6 bases and J by 1 base, with 9 bases between them. Per the germline V gene, CDR1 is SEHNR and CDR2 is FQNEAQ (reference sequence). As DNA, the CDR3 is TGTGCCAGCAGACGTGGACAGAACACTGAAGCTTTCTTT. It is translated as CASRRGQNTEAFF.

The V and J genes are TRBV28 and TRBJ1-2; D uncertain. CDR3 size: 12 residues. Trimming took 5 bases from V and 7 from J, leaving 11 bases between them. CDR1 MDHEN and CDR2 SYDVKM come from the germline V gene. Written as DNA, the CDR3 is TGTGCCAGCAGTCTAGATGTGAGTGGCTACACCTTC. Translation gives CASSLDVSGYTF.

The V call is TRBV28, the J call TRBJ2-1, with D possibly matching TRBD1 (6 bases). From germline, CDR1 is MDHEN and CDR2 SYDVKM. Trimming removed 7 bases at V and 3 bases at J, with 16 bases between. The CDR3 is 15 amino acids. The CDR3 spells CASTSQGYNYNEQFF. CDR3 nucleotide sequence: TGTGCCAGCACCTCTCAGGGGTATAACTACAATGAGCAGTTCTTC.

Concerning this clone: Other nucleotide sequences from this sample produce the same CDR3. The chain joins TRBV5-1 to TRBJ1-6; D not certain. This CDR3 has 13 residues. V was pared by 0 bases and J by 7 bases, with 5 bases between. Germline V CDR1 and CDR2: SGHRS, YFSETQ. The CDR3 spells CASSLGQNSPLHF. The CDR3, as DNA: TGCGCCAGCAGCTTGGGACAAAATTCACCCCTCCACTTT.

This chain connects TRBV14 to TRBJ1-4, with a tentative D call TRBD1 (5 bases). CDR3 length: 15 residues. V was clipped by 6 bases and J by 7 bases, with 18 bases between them. From germline, CDR1 is SGHDN and CDR2 FVKESK. In nucleotides, the CDR3 is TGTGCCAGCAGTCGGGGGAGGGTCGTGGGTGAAAAACTGTTTTTT. It is translated as CASSRGRVVGEKLFF.

V gene TRBV30 combines with J gene TRBJ2-7; weak D call: TRBD1 (6 bases). There are 16 residues in the CDR3. The germline gives CDR1 GTSNPN, CDR2 SVGIG (reference sequence). V shed 7 bases and J shed 2 bases, with 24 bases lying between them. The CDR3, as DNA: TGTGCCTCCCGACACCCACAGGGCCCGGCCCCCTACGAGCAGTACTTC. As protein: CASRHPQGPAPYEQYF.

The chain recombines TRBV5-8 with TRBJ2-5; maybe TRBD1 (6 bases). Trimming shortened V by 4 bases and J by 1 base, and 11 bases separated the two germline ends. Germline V gives CDR1 SGHTS, CDR2 YDEGEE. The CDR3 is made up of 14 amino acids. The CDR3 region is CASSPGQLQETQYF. CDR3 DNA sequence: TGTGCCAGCAGCCCCGGACAGCTCCAAGAGACCCAGTACTTC.

This sequence joins TRBV12-3 or TRBV12-4 and TRBJ2-1; a possible D gene is TRBD2 (5 bases). The ends were cut back, 3 bases at V and 5 bases at J, with 8 bases in the middle. There are 13 residues in the CDR3. CDR3 protein: CASSFRGNNEQFF. The CDR3 DNA sequence: TGTGCCAGCAGTTTCCGGGGTAACAATGAGCAGTTCTTC.

The chain uses TRBV5-6 and TRBJ1-2; TRBD1 is a possible D gene (6 bases). Germline lookup yields CDR1 SGHDT and CDR2 YYEEEE. The V end lost 0 bases, the J end lost 7 bases, and 13 bases lay between the germline ends. The CDR3 loop spans 14 amino acids. The CDR3 is CASSLGQAPFGYTF. The CDR3 region has the DNA TGTGCCAGCAGCTTGGGACAGGCCCCTTTTGGCTACACCTTC.

CDR3 sequence (DNA): TGTGCCAGCAGGAGAAGCAGGGCCCACGAGCAGTACTTC. The encoded protein is CASRRSRAHEQYF. The chain is built from TRBV27 and TRBJ2-7; D possibly corresponds to TRBD1 (5 bases). V was shortened by 6 bases and J by 5 bases, with 14 bases between the two germline ends. From germline, CDR1 is MNHEY and CDR2 SMNVEV (reference sequence). There are 13 residues in the CDR3.

This chain connects TRBV2 to TRBJ1-1, with 8 bases that match TRBD1. Losses at the gene ends were 4 bases for V and 4 bases for J; bases not matched to a gene: 11. The germline gives CDR1 SNHLY, CDR2 FYNNEI. The CDR3 is 16 residues long. In DNA, the CDR3 is TGTGCCAGCAGTGGGGCAGGGGGCCCCTGGGGCACTGAAGCTTTCTTT. Translating it yields CASSGAGGPWGTEAFF.

The chain joins TRBV2 to TRBJ2-7; D call uncertain. Germline-derived CDR1 and CDR2 are SNHLY and FYNNEI. Trimming removed 4 bases at V and 0 bases at J, with 7 bases between. CDR3 length: 13 residues. CDR3 residues: CASSGLGSYEQYF. The DNA of the CDR3 is TGTGCCAGCAGTGGACTGGGCTCCTACGAGCAGTACTTC. The full variable domain, completed using reference TRBV2 and TRBJ2-7, is EPEVTQTPSHQVTQMGQEVILRCVPISNHLYFYWYRQILGQKVEFLVSFYNNEISEKSEIFDDQFSVERPDGSNFTLKIRSTKLEDSAMYFCASSGLGSYEQYFGPGTRLTVT.

The chain links TRBV7-2 to TRBJ2-5; 12 nucleotides agree with TRBD1. The germline gives CDR1 SGHTA, CDR2 FQGNSA. Trimming at V came to 0 bases and at J to 5 bases, leaving 1 base not matched to a gene. CDR3 size: 15 residues. The DNA for the CDR3 is TGTGCCAGCAGCTTAGCGGGACAGGGGGCGGAGACCCAGTACTTC. It encodes CASSLAGQGAETQYF.

The genes are TRBV13 and TRBJ2-7; 8 bases line up with TRBD2. V lost 0 bases and J lost 3; bases outside the gene matches: 7. The CDR3 covers 16 residues. The germline CDR1 and CDR2 sequences are PRHDT and FYEKMQ (reference sequence). The CDR3 loop reads CASSLGAGDLFYEQYF. The CDR3 coding sequence is TGTGCCAGCAGCTTAGGAGCGGGAGACCTATTCTACGAGCAGTACTTC.

This clone was counted a single time. The J gene is TRBJ2-3, the V gene TRBV28; D might be TRBD2 (6 bases). The CDR3 totals 20 residues. The V gene's germline CDR1 is MDHEN and CDR2 SYDVKM. Trimming shortened V by 2 bases and J by 8 bases, and 32 bases separated the two germline ends. CDR3: CASSLKPGVARDAPRGTQYF. DNA for the CDR3: TGTGCCAGCAGTTTAAAGCCCGGGGTAGCGCGGGATGCCCCCCGGGGTACGCAGTATTTT.

The rearrangement joins TRBV7-9 to TRBJ1-2, with D possibly matching TRBD1 (6 bases). The V end lost 1 base, the J end lost 3 bases, and 15 bases lay between the germline ends. The germline V gene encodes CDR1 SEHNR and CDR2 FQNEAQ (reference sequence). CDR3 length: 16 residues. The CDR3, as DNA: TGTGCCAGCAGCTTAGATTCACGGGGGGGCCACTATGGCTACACCTTC. Protein sequence: CASSLDSRGGHYGYTF. The entire variable domain, with the rest obtained from reference TRBV7-9 and TRBJ1-2, is as follows: DTGVSQNPRHKITKRGQNVTFRCDPISEHNRLYWYRQTLGQGPEFLTYFQNEAQLEKSRLLSDRFSAERPKGSFSTLEIQRTEQGDSAMYLCASSLDSRGGHYGYTFGSGTRLTVV.

The chain links TRBV5-1 to TRBJ2-7; 12 bases match TRBD1. Per the germline V gene, CDR1 is SGHRS and CDR2 is YFSETQ. This CDR3 spans 14 amino acids. With V trimmed by 3 bases and J by 6 bases, 4 bases remained unmatched. As DNA, the CDR3 is TGCGCCAGCAGCTGGGGACAGGGGGCCTCCGAGCAGTACTTC. This sequence encodes CASSWGQGASEQYF.

The chain employs TRBV7-9 and TRBJ2-1; TRBD2 agrees at 12 bases. This CDR3 contains 16 residues. V was clipped by 1 base and J by 5 bases; unmatched bases: 3. CDR1 is SEHNR, CDR2 FQNEAQ, per germline (reference sequence). DNA of the CDR3: TGTGCCAGCAGCTTAGACCTAGCGGGGGGGAACAATGAGCAGTTCTTC. It codes for CASSLDLAGGNNEQFF. The full variable domain, its missing parts supplied by reference TRBV7-9 and TRBJ2-1, is DTGVSQNPRHKITKRGQNVTFRCDPISEHNRLYWYRQTLGQGPEFLTYFQNEAQLEKSRLLSDRFSAERPKGSFSTLEIQRTEQGDSAMYLCASSLDLAGGNNEQFFGPGTRLTVL.

The V gene is TRBV9, the J gene TRBJ2-7; 7 bases fit TRBD1. V dropped 3 bases and J dropped 6; count of bases not matched to a gene: 3. Germline CDR1 and CDR2: SGDLS and YYNGEE. The CDR3 length is 12 residues. CDR3 nucleotides: TGTGCCAGCAGCGCGGCAGGGGGCGAGCAGTACTTC. Residues: CASSAAGGEQYF.

The chain recombines TRBV10-3 with TRBJ2-7; TRBD2 aligns across 8 bases. The CDR3 runs to 15 residues. The V segment lost 5 bases and the J segment 2 bases; nucleotides outside the gene matches: 8. In germline, CDR1 is ENHRY, CDR2 SYGVKD. This chain's CDR3 is CAISSAGAVAYEQYF. CDR3 sequence (DNA): TGTGCCATCAGTTCAGCGGGAGCAGTCGCCTACGAGCAGTACTTC.

This clone is a singleton in its sample. The V gene is TRBV5-4, the J gene TRBJ2-3; 10 positions agree with TRBD2. This CDR3 region has 17 residues. Germline CDR1 SGHNT, CDR2 YYREEE (reference sequence). V trimming: 3 bases; J trimming: 6 bases; junction bases outside the gene matches: 13. The CDR3 spells CASSSSELAGRGDTQYF. The CDR3 coding sequence is TGTGCCAGCAGCTCAAGCGAACTAGCGGGAAGAGGGGATACGCAGTATTTT.

The rearrangement joins TRBV28 to TRBJ1-1; 8 bases agree with TRBD1. This CDR3 has 14 amino acids. V lost 6 bases, J lost 4 bases, and 7 bases stayed unmatched. Germline V lookup: CDR1 MDHEN, CDR2 SYDVKM. CDR3 region: CASSRLQGGTEAFF. The CDR3 bases are TGTGCCAGCAGCCGTTTACAGGGGGGCACTGAAGCTTTCTTT.

The rearrangement uses TRBV12-5 and TRBJ1-6; 7 nucleotides align to TRBD1. The CDR3 extends over 13 amino acids. Germline trimming cut 6 bases from V and 9 bases from J; bases unmatched to any gene: 5. Germline lookup yields CDR1 LGHNT and CDR2 FRNRAP. The CDR3, as DNA: TGTGCTAGTGGACCCACAGGGGCTTCACCCCTCCACTTT. This sequence encodes CASGPTGASPLHF.

The chain joins TRBV7-2 to TRBJ2-4; D not certain. The V gene lost 1 base and the J gene lost 7 bases, with 17 bases spanning the gap. Germline lookup yields CDR1 SGHTA and CDR2 FQGNSA. This CDR3 is 16 amino acids long. CDR3 bases: TGTGCCAGCAGCTTAGAAATTTCACACTTCAGGAACATTCAGTACTTC. It translates to CASSLEISHFRNIQYF.

The chain links TRBV15 to TRBJ2-7, with D possibly matching TRBD2 (5 bases). CDR3 length: 16 residues. The ends were cut back, 1 base at V and 2 bases at J, with 15 bases in the middle. Germline CDR1 LNHNV, CDR2 YYDKDF (reference sequence). This CDR3 is CATSRGLRGGTYEQYF. CDR3 DNA: TGTGCCACCAGCAGAGGATTACGCGGAGGTACCTACGAGCAGTACTTC.

This clone has a handful of counts. V is TRBV9 and J is TRBJ2-1; 11 bases agree with TRBD2. V lost 2 bases and J lost 4; bases outside the gene matches: 8. The V gene's germline CDR1 is SGDLS and CDR2 YYNGEE. The CDR3 totals 17 residues. The CDR3 loop is CASSVDGGTSGYNEQFF. DNA for the CDR3: TGTGCCAGCAGCGTCGACGGTGGGACTAGCGGATACAATGAGCAGTTCTTC.

The rearrangement joins TRBV18 to TRBJ2-1; 7 bases match TRBD2. This CDR3 spans 18 amino acids. The germline V gene encodes CDR1 KGHSH and CDR2 LQKENI. V lost 2 bases, J lost 3 bases, and 13 bases stayed unmatched. The DNA of the CDR3 is TGTGCCAGCTCACCAGTCAGGTTTAGCGGGTCTTACTACAATGAGCAGTTCTTC. This sequence encodes CASSPVRFSGSYYNEQFF. The entire variable domain, with the rest obtained from reference TRBV18 and TRBJ2-1, is as follows: NAGVMQNPRHLVRRRGQEARLRCSPMKGHSHVYWYRQLPEEGLKFMVYLQKENIIDESGMPKERFSAEFPKEGPSILRIQQVVRGDSAAYFCASSPVRFSGSYYNEQFFGPGTRLTVL.

This clone occurred a few times. In DNA, the CDR3 is TGCACCAGCAGCGGAGAGGGTTACACCGGGGAGCTGTTTTTT. Its translation is CTSSGEGYTGELFF. This chain connects TRBV1 to TRBJ2-2; the DNA was not compared with TRBD2, the D call given in the table. TRBV1 is a listed pseudogene. The CDR3 extends over 14 amino acids.

The table lists this clone with a few counts. This chain links TRBV27 with TRBJ1-6; the match to TRBD1 covers 8 bases. This CDR3 region has 15 residues. Germline CDR1 is MNHEY and CDR2 is SMNVEV (reference sequence). The trim removed 8 bases at V and 0 bases at J, leaving 3 bases unmatched. DNA for the CDR3: TGTGCCAGCCGGACAGGGAGCTCCTATAATTCACCCCTCCACTTT. This sequence encodes CASRTGSSYNSPLHF.